These 17 T cell receptor beta chains originate from one sample sequenced in a study of T cells in Graves' hyperthyroidism and ophthalmopathy. TCR beta CDR3 region amplification was performed from RNA transcripts. TCR CDR3 underwent first-round RT-PCR with the HTBI primer set. TCRdb reanalysed the multiplex PCR reads using MiXCR and keeps one entry per CDR3 protein. The sample lists some 600,000 distinct CDR3 sequences, approximately 15% occurring once. Sequencing was performed on blood. The origin of the receptors is a woman aged 25 to 45 with Graves' hyperthyroidism that later progressed to Graves' ophthalmopathy.

The sample holds a few counts of this clonotype. This rearrangement joins TRBV30 to TRBJ2-1; no firm D call. Germline V gene data show CDR1 as GTSNPN and CDR2 as SVGIG (reference sequence). This CDR3 spans 12 amino acids. Trimming removed 2 bases from V and 9 bases from J, with 11 bases in between. DNA of the CDR3: TGTGCCTGGAGTCGCGACCCGGTTGAGCAGTTCTTC. Encoded protein: CAWSRDPVEQFF. The full variable domain, its missing parts supplied by reference TRBV30 and TRBJ2-1, is SQTIHQWPATLVQPVGSPLSLECTVEGTSNPNLYWYRQAAGRGLQLLFYSVGIGQISSEVPQNLSASRPQDRQFILSSKKLLLSDSGFYLCAWSRDPVEQFFGPGTRLTVL.

Notes on this clonotype: A much larger clone differs by one base, so this may be a read error. This chain joins TRBV12-5 and TRBJ1-4; D not resolved. The V end was cut by 6 bases, the J end by 8 bases, with 13 bases between. Germline assignment: CDR1 LGHNT and CDR2 FRNRAP. The CDR3 is made up of 13 amino acids. CDR3 sequence (DNA): TGTGCTAGTGGGGCCGGGAGAGGAGAAAAACTGTTTTTT. Translating it yields CASGAGRGEKLFF.

This chain joins TRBV7-9 and TRBJ1-1; D is unresolved. V lost 1 base and J lost 8, with 14 bases in between. There are 14 residues in the CDR3. The germline gives CDR1 SEHNR, CDR2 FQNEAQ (reference sequence). The CDR3 here is CASSLETVGREAFF. The CDR3, as DNA: TGTGCCAGCAGCTTAGAGACGGTGGGGAGAGAAGCTTTCTTT. The variable domain in full, with the rest retrieved from reference TRBV7-9 and TRBJ1-1, is DTGVSQNPRHKITKRGQNVTFRCDPISEHNRLYWYRQTLGQGPEFLTYFQNEAQLEKSRLLSDRFSAERPKGSFSTLEIQRTEQGDSAMYLCASSLETVGREAFFGQGTRLTVV.

This clonotype was detected once. This chain joins TRBV27 and TRBJ2-1, with 7 bases lining up with TRBD2. V was pared by 1 base and J by 7 bases, with 10 bases of the junction left unmatched. The CDR3 runs 16 residues. Per the germline V gene, CDR1 is MNHEY and CDR2 is SMNVEV (reference sequence). This chain's CDR3 is CASSLFGGSGENEQFF. The CDR3 bases are TGTGCCAGCAGTTTATTTGGCGGGAGCGGGGAGAATGAGCAGTTCTTC.

This clonotype has ten or more counts. CDR3 residues: CSVEVGWADTQYF. CDR3 nucleotides: TGCAGCGTTGAAGTGGGGTGGGCAGATACGCAGTATTTT. V is TRBV29-1 and J is TRBJ2-3, with D hard to call. Trimming removed 1 base at V and 4 bases at J, with 9 bases between. CDR1 and CDR2 (germline): SQVTM, ANQGSEA. The CDR3 has 13 amino acids.

This clonotype appeared many times. CDR3 region: CASSTTGTGVGRNEQFF. CDR3 sequence (DNA): TGTGCCAGTAGTACAACCGGGACAGGGGTAGGAAGAAATGAGCAGTTCTTC. The chain has TRBV19 and TRBJ2-1; 10 positions match TRBD1. Unmatched junction bases numbered 13, after V lost 4 bases and J lost 7 bases. Germline-derived CDR1 and CDR2 are LNHDA and SQIVND (reference sequence). The length of the CDR3 is 17 residues.

This clonotype was recorded at least ten times. The V call is TRBV11-2, the J call TRBJ2-3; D is unclear. CDR3 length equals 16 residues. Trimming shortened V by 3 bases and J by 0 bases, and 13 bases separated the two germline ends. The V gene's germline CDR1 is SGHAT and CDR2 FQNNGV. CDR3 coding DNA: TGTGCCAGCAGCTTGAATGGTGGCGGTAGCACAGATACGCAGTATTTT. Amino acids: CASSLNGGGSTDTQYF.

The DNA for the CDR3 is TGTGCCAGCAGCCCAGGAAAGGCGCTTGGCTATGGCTACACCTTC. Translation gives CASSPGKALGYGYTF. The V and J genes are TRBV14 and TRBJ1-2; no clear D gene. There are 15 residues in the CDR3. Germline lookup yields CDR1 SGHDN and CDR2 FVKESK. V lost 4 bases, J lost 4 bases, and 16 bases lay in between. Supplemented by reference TRBV14 and TRBJ1-2, the full variable domain reads EAGVTQFPSHSVIEKGQTVTLRCDPISGHDNLYWYRRVMGKEIKFLLHFVKESKQDESGMPNNRFLAERTGGTYSTLKVQPAELEDSGVYFCASSPGKALGYGYTFGSGTRLTVV.

This chain links TRBV27 with TRBJ1-2; the D is unclear. Germline V gene lookup returns CDR1 MNHEY and CDR2 SMNVEV (reference sequence). The V end was cut by 6 bases, the J end by 4 bases, with 12 bases between. The length of the CDR3 is 13 residues. The CDR3 DNA sequence: TGTGCCAGCAGCCCAGGACTCGCCTATGGCTACACCTTC. It codes for CASSPGLAYGYTF.

In its sample, this clonotype was seen many times. The CDR3 here is CASSLEVGYGYTF. In nucleotides, the CDR3 is TGTGCCAGCAGTTTAGAGGTTGGCTATGGCTACACCTTC. The chain joins TRBV12-3 or TRBV12-4 to TRBJ1-2; D unresolved. V was shortened by 1 base and J by 4 bases, with 7 bases between the two germline ends. This CDR3 region has 13 residues.

The genes are TRBV29-1 and TRBJ1-2, with a possible D match to TRBD1 (5 bases). The V and J ends lost 6 bases and 8 bases respectively, with 19 bases between them. This CDR3 spans 13 amino acids. From germline, CDR1 is SQVTM and CDR2 ANQGSEA. CDR3: CSVLRDGMDGYTF. Here the CDR3 DNA reads TGCAGCGTGCTCAGGGATGGGATGGACGGCTACACCTTC. Variable domain in full (rest from reference TRBV29-1 and TRBJ1-2): SAVISQKPSRDICQRGTSLTIQCQVDSQVTMMFWYRQQPGQSLTLIATANQGSEATYESGFVIDKFPISRPNLTFSTLTVSNMSPEDSSIYLCSVLRDGMDGYTFGSGTRLTVV.

This clonotype was counted at least ten times. The J gene is TRBJ1-3, the V gene TRBV5-1; D gene unclear. Germline CDR1 and CDR2: SGHRS and YFSETQ. The CDR3 length is 15 residues. Trimming cost V 1 base and J 0 bases, with 8 bases left between them. CDR3 protein: CASSLQPTSGNTIYF. In DNA, the CDR3 is TGCGCCAGCAGCTTGCAGCCCACCTCTGGAAACACCATATATTTT.

This clonotype has more than one count but fewer than ten. The chain couples TRBV27 to TRBJ2-1; TRBD1 matches at 8 bases. With 6 bases clipped from V and 1 base from J, the junction kept 14 bases outside the gene matches. This CDR3 spans 18 amino acids. The germline CDR1 and CDR2 sequences are MNHEY and SMNVEV (reference sequence). The CDR3 coding sequence is TGTGCCAGCAGCCATACACCGTGGCAGGGGGCTTCCTACAATGAGCAGTTCTTC. This gives the protein CASSHTPWQGASYNEQFF.

This clonotype was observed at least ten times. V usage is TRBV11-2 and J usage is TRBJ2-5; D is possibly TRBD2 (6 bases). The germline CDR1 and CDR2 sequences are SGHAT and FQNNGV. Trimming took 5 bases from V and 4 from J, leaving 8 bases between them. The CDR3 length is 12 residues. The CDR3 DNA sequence: TGTGCCAGCAGCCCGGAGGGAGAGACCCAGTACTTC. Its protein product is CASSPEGETQYF.

The chain combines TRBV9 with TRBJ2-2; TRBD1 matches 9 bases. CDR3 length: 19 residues. In germline, CDR1 is SGDLS, CDR2 YYNGEE. With V trimmed by 3 bases and J by 6 bases, 18 bases remained unmatched. CDR3 amino acids: CASSASPGGTGLNPGELFF. CDR3 coding DNA: TGTGCCAGCAGCGCATCCCCCGGAGGGACAGGGTTAAATCCCGGGGAGCTGTTTTTT.

In this sample, this clonotype turned up a few times. The chain has TRBV5-4 and TRBJ2-3, with D perhaps TRBD1 (5 bases). There are 16 residues in the CDR3. Deletions cut 4 bases from V and 3 bases from J, with 18 bases between. CDR1 and CDR2 (germline): SGHNT, YYREEE (reference sequence). The CDR3 DNA is TGTGCCAGCAGCCCGGACATCAATTCAGGAACAGATACGCAGTATTTT. It translates to CASSPDINSGTDTQYF.

This clonotype was counted ten times or more. V and J are TRBV28 and TRBJ2-2; D not resolved. V shed 6 bases and J shed 10 bases, with 9 bases lying between them. This CDR3 contains 11 residues. Germline V lookup: CDR1 MDHEN, CDR2 SYDVKM. The DNA for the CDR3 is TGTGCCAGCAGGGCTGGGCTGGAGCTGTTTTTT. Protein product: CASRAGLELFF.